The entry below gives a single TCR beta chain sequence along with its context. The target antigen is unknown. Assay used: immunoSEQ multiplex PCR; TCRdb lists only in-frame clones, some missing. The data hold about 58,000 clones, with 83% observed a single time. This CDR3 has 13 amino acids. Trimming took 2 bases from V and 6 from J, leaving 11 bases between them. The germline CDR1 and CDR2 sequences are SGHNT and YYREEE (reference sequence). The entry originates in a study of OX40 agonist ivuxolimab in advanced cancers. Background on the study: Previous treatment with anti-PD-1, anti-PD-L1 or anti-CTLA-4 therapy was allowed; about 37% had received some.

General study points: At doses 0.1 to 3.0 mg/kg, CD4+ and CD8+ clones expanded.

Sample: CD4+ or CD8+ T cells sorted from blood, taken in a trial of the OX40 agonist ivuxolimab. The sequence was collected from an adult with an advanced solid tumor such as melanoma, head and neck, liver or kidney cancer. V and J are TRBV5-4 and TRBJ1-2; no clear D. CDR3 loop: CASSFESGHGYTF. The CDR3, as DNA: TGTGCCAGCAGCTTCGAATCCGGCCATGGCTACACCTTC.